At least ten counts were recorded for the clone carrying this T cell receptor (beta chain). The source of the sample is a study of blood T cells in healthy people across ages. V lost 7 bases and J 1 base, leaving 13 bases between the germline ends. Germline values: CDR1 SQVTM, CDR2 ANQGSEA. The length of the CDR3 is 13 residues. PCR was performed a second time for about 7 to 11 cycles using a sample-barcoded 5' primer and a J-beta primer mix. TCRdb ran MiXCR on the 5' RACE reads and lists one entry per CDR3 protein. Counted here are 1 million or so distinct CDR3 sequences, under 30% occurring once; the ten biggest clones make up around 0.75%. This sample also belongs to another study, concerning T cells of mothers and their children.

The sequence derives from a girl aged 2-10 years in good health. The sequencing input was blood. V usage is TRBV29-1 and J usage is TRBJ2-5; TRBD1 or TRBD2 may be the D gene (5 bases each). The CDR3 DNA follows: TGCAGCGCGATAAAGGGACCCCAAGAGACCCAGTACTTC. This encodes CSAIKGPQETQYF.